This T cell receptor (beta chain) appears in the sequencing data of a study of shared clonotypes between healthy human individuals (dated by TCRdb to 2019 to 2021). With respect to the entire study: A few men and two women, aged 18 to 49 years, made up the cohort. For each donor, three plates each were used for CD4 naive and CD4 memory, two plates were used for CD8 naive, and one plate was used for CD8 memory. To estimate repertoire size and how much clonotypes are shared between individuals, the study performed deep sequencing of blood TCR repertoires from a few healthy adults. Different laboratories and diverse techniques were used to prepare libraries and sequence TCR repertoires, to increase sequencing depth and limit assay-specific biases. Leukapheresis yielded between about 0.85 and 10 billion PBMCs per donor. General study outcomes and caveats: Across a few donors, roughly 5% of naive CD4, approximately 4% of naive CD8, about 2% of memory CD4, and under 0.45% of memory CD8 clonotypes were shared. Higher generation probabilities were observed for clonotypes shared by all four sorted-subset donors than for non-shared clonotypes. The genetic and exposure-history diversity represented was limited by the small number of donors. Estimated clonotype richness was generally larger for naive than for memory subsets. Incomplete sequencing was indicated by rarefaction of sorted-subset datasets, despite the large sequencing depth. Pairwise subsampling led to the expectation that sequencing depth would affect the degree of clonotype sharing among donors. Sampling was restricted to blood, and TCR repertoires in tissue are likely to differ from TCR repertoires in blood.

Donors were healthy HIV-negative adults with no recently reported acute infections or vaccinations. Every donor was a Caucasian adult residing in Nashville, Tennessee, USA. CD4+ T cells were enriched by magnetic negative selection; naive cells were then positively selected on CD45RA, and the negative fraction formed the memory subset. After blood collection by leukapheresis, PBMCs were isolated using Ficoll-Histopaque density gradient centrifugation and then cryopreserved in the vapor phase of liquid nitrogen. Analytical flow cytometry was used to check the purity and quantity of every magnetically sorted T cell population. Each sorted fraction had its genomic DNA isolated and then quantified by UV absorbance on a Nanodrop 2000c. Using the deep immunoSEQ assay, TCR CDR3 regions were amplified from genomic DNA by multiplex PCR. Extracted genomic DNA from each cell subset was distributed evenly across all wells of several immunoSEQ 96-well plates, and each plate was treated as a replicate. For sorted subsets, about 0.2 ug genomic DNA, equal to tens of thousands of T cell genomes, was loaded into each replicate PCR. Purified libraries were measured with a Qubit 3.0 fluorometer, size-checked on a Bioanalyzer 2100, and measured again with the KAPA Library Quantification kit. Every immunoSEQ 96-well plate was sequenced on a dedicated single-read 150-cycle Illumina NextSeq 550 flow cell. Turning to the authors' computational methods: The immunoSEQ output contained only junctional sequences without quality scores, so filtering could not match that applied to full-length reads. To assign V/J genes and CDR3, sequences were annotated against IMGT germline references using PyIR, a Python wrapper for IgBLAST v1.9. Reads were removed for weak V/J assignments (E-value above 1e-6), missing CDR3, stop codons, out-of-frame junctions, or ambiguous translated residues. V3J clonotypes were defined as sequences sharing the same inferred V gene, J gene, and CDR3 amino acid sequence. Percentage overlap between repertoires was calculated by dividing the number of shared unique clonotypes by the size of the smaller repertoire. Three approaches were used to assess repertoire richness: RTK rarefaction, the Chao1 estimator, and Recon v2.1 estimates of unobserved clonotypes. Generation probabilities were computed with OLGA for all TCRbeta clonotypes obtained by the gDNA method from a few donors. Entries here come from immuneACCESS through TCRdb and include only in-frame sequences with V and J called. Some clones fail to appear in such tables; in the studies checked, an unresolved V gene covers under half of the shortfall, and the cause of the remainder is unknown. The DNA was the basis for D and trimming; V, J and clone size are from that table. The table for this sample lists about 980,000 clones; approximately 76% of them were counted only once. Of the sample, approximately 1.5% falls within the top ten clones.

As for this clone: Its antigen is currently not known. No per-base quality is available; no much larger clone lies one base away.

CDR1 and CDR2, looked up from the germline V gene, are MNHEY and SVGAGI. V ends up 7 bases short and J 6 bases short, with an unmatched junction base count of 8. The CDR3 covers 14 residues, taking in both the cysteine and the phenylalanine. Just the 42-base CDR3 DNA is kept, in frame starting at base 1. Material for sequencing was memory CD4+ T cells sorted from blood. What this sample's cell subset or site label stands for: CD45RA-negative fraction. The sequence derives from a man aged 18 to 30 in good health. The chain uses TRBV6-5 and TRBJ2-7; a stretch of 11 junction bases matches TRBD2. This receptor carries the CDR3 CASIGLAGPLEQYF. Read as DNA, the sequence is TGTGCCAGCATCGGACTAGCGGGCCCCCTCGAGCAGTACTTC.